Shown below are 5 T cell receptor beta chains from a single sample sequenced in a study of metastatic and nonmetastatic thyroid tumors. TCRdb redid the clone calls on the PCR reads using MiXCR. The sample yields 30,000 to 35,000 clones, 15% to 20% seen once. The entire patient cohort was treatment-naive prior to thyroid surgery. The source material was blood. All receptors derive from a female donor with papillary thyroid cancer or a benign thyroid nodule (not recorded which). Some clones in this sample may be carry-over from other donors' samples.

J is TRBJ1-2 and V is TRBV6-1; D may be TRBD1 (6 bases). There are 12 residues in the CDR3. The V and J ends lost 7 bases and 8 bases respectively, with 14 bases between them. CDR1 and CDR2 from the germline V gene are MNHNS and SASEGT. CDR3 residues: CASTDRGRGYTF. CDR3 coding DNA: TGTGCCAGCACGGACCGGGGGCGAGGCTACACCTTC.

The gene calls are TRBV30 and TRBJ1-6; 9 bases fit TRBD1. The CDR3 extends over 14 amino acids. J lost 8 bases, V lost 5 bases, and 7 bases had no gene match. Germline loops: CDR1 GTSNPN, CDR2 SVGIG (reference sequence). In DNA form, the CDR3 reads TGTGCCTGGCACCCGGGACAGGGATATTCACCCCTCCACTTT. It is translated as CAWHPGQGYSPLHF.

This clone was detected a few times. This could be a read error, since a much larger clone is one nucleotide away. The rearrangement uses TRBV5-1 and TRBJ1-4; D is unclear. From germline, CDR1 is SGHRS and CDR2 YFSETQ. CDR3 size: 12 residues. Here the CDR3 reads CASSLEGEKPFF. CDR3 coding DNA: TGCGCCAGCAGCTTGGAGGGTGAAAAACCGTTTTTT.

This clone was found many times. A much larger clone differs from this one at a single base, so this may be a read error. This chain uses TRBV24-1 with TRBJ2-5; no definite D call. Germline assignment: CDR1 KGHDR and CDR2 SFDVKD. CDR3 size: 13 residues. The CDR3 sequence is CATSVGSQEAQYF. The CDR3 coding sequence is TGTGCCACCAGTGTGGGCAGCCAAGAGGCCCAGTACTTC.

The V call is TRBV6-6, the J call TRBJ1-1; a possible D gene is TRBD1 (6 bases). The V end lost 2 bases, the J end lost 4 bases, and 8 bases lay between the germline ends. This CDR3 comprises 13 residues. Germline CDR1 reads MNHNY; CDR2 reads SVGAGI (reference sequence). The CDR3 loop reads CASSYGTSTEAFF. For the CDR3, the DNA is TGTGCCAGCAGTTACGGGACAAGCACTGAAGCTTTCTTT.